A selection of T cell receptor beta chains follows, all from one sample in a study of siplizumab effects on memory and regulatory T cells. TCRdb's table, derived via immunoSEQ multiplex PCR, lists solely in-frame clones and lacks some. The sample shows 85,000 to 130,000 clones, approximately 90% of them seen only once. Material for sequencing was Tregs sorted from blood. Receptors were obtained from a human donor in good health. CDR3s include the opening cysteine and the closing phenylalanine or tryptophan. D genes are given only for firm matches. The size entry is marked missing in some rows and otherwise reads once, few, many or a size class.

J gene: TRBJ2-1; D gene: NA; clone size: NA; V gene: TRBV10-3; CDR3 DNA: TGTGCCATCAGTGGACTCTCCGGGTCCTACAATGAGCAGTTCTTC; CDR3 protein: CAISGLSGSYNEQFF
J gene: TRBJ1-4; D gene: NA; clone size: NA; V gene: TRBV30; CDR3 DNA: TGTGCCTGGAGTGTAGAGGTGGGAGAAAAACTGTTTTTT; CDR3 protein: CAWSVEVGEKLFF
J gene: TRBJ2-3; D gene: NA; clone size: NA; V gene: TRBV28; CDR3 DNA: TGTGCCAGCAGTTTATCCAGCACAGATACGCAGTATTTT; CDR3 protein: CASSLSSTDTQYF
J gene: TRBJ2-1; D gene: TRBD2; clone size: NA; V gene: TRBV5-6; CDR3 DNA: TGTGCCAGCAGCTTGGAGATGTTGGCGGGAGGGCCCAATGAGCAGTTCTTC; CDR3 protein: CASSLEMLAGGPNEQFF
J gene: TRBJ2-3; D gene: TRBD1; clone size: NA; V gene: TRBV4-1; CDR3 DNA: TGCGCCAGCAGCCAAGTGACAGGGGACACAGATACGCAGTATTTT; CDR3 protein: CASSQVTGDTDTQYF
J gene: TRBJ2-5; D gene: NA; clone size: NA; V gene: TRBV19; CDR3 DNA: TGTGCCAGTAGCACCTTTCGGGGGGCAGGGGCGGTTCGAGAGACCCAGTACTTC; CDR3 protein: CASSTFRGAGAVRETQYF
J gene: TRBJ2-7; D gene: TRBD1; clone size: NA; V gene: TRBV6-6; CDR3 DNA: TGTGCCAGCAGTTACTCGACAGGGTCAAGATCCTACGAGCAGTACTTC; CDR3 protein: CASSYSTGSRSYEQYF
J gene: TRBJ2-7; D gene: TRBD1; clone size: NA; V gene: TRBV7-3; CDR3 DNA: TGTGCCAGCAGCTCATACCGGGACAGTAGCTCCTACGAGCAGTACTTC; CDR3 protein: CASSSYRDSSSYEQYF
J gene: TRBJ2-3; D gene: NA; clone size: NA; V gene: TRBV4-1; CDR3 DNA: TGCGCCAGCAGCCAAATATCGGAGTCCCCCACAGATACGCAGTATTTT; CDR3 protein: CASSQISESPTDTQYF
J gene: TRBJ2-2; D gene: NA; clone size: NA; V gene: TRBV5-1; CDR3 DNA: TGCGCCAGCAGAGTAGGCGGGTTCCTTTTATCGGGGGAGCTGTTTTTT; CDR3 protein: CASRVGGFLLSGELFF
J gene: TRBJ2-7; D gene: TRBD1; clone size: NA; V gene: TRBV19; CDR3 DNA: TGTGCCAGTAGTATTACAACCGGGACAGACGAGCAGTACTTC; CDR3 protein: CASSITTGTDEQYF
J gene: TRBJ1-2; D gene: NA; clone size: NA; V gene: TRBV28; CDR3 DNA: TGTGCCAGCGTCTCGTCCTATGGCTACACCTTC; CDR3 protein: CASVSSYGYTF
J gene: TRBJ2-7; D gene: NA; clone size: NA; V gene: TRBV9; CDR3 DNA: TGTGCCAGCAGCGGGTGGACCGGGGACTACGAGCAGTACTTC; CDR3 protein: CASSGWTGDYEQYF
J gene: TRBJ1-1; D gene: TRBD1; clone size: NA; V gene: TRBV5-1; CDR3 DNA: TGCGCCAGCAGCGCCACCGGGACAGGGATAAGTAACACTGAAGCTTTCTTT; CDR3 protein: CASSATGTGISNTEAFF
J gene: TRBJ1-1; D gene: NA; clone size: NA; V gene: TRBV5-1; CDR3 DNA: TGCGCCAGCAGTAAGGCGGACACTGAAGCTTTCTTT; CDR3 protein: CASSKADTEAFF
J gene: TRBJ1-2; D gene: TRBD1; clone size: NA; V gene: TRBV7-8; CDR3 DNA: TGTGCCAGCAGCCTTACAGGGGGATCACTCTATGGCTACACCTTC; CDR3 protein: CASSLTGGSLYGYTF
J gene: TRBJ2-5; D gene: NA; clone size: NA; V gene: TRBV7-8; CDR3 DNA: TGTGCCAGCAGCCCATGGGGGACCCAGTACTTC; CDR3 protein: CASSPWGTQYF
J gene: TRBJ2-2; D gene: NA; clone size: NA; V gene: TRBV6-5; CDR3 DNA: TGTGCCAGCAGTTACGACCGGAACACCGGGGAGCTGTTTTTT; CDR3 protein: CASSYDRNTGELFF
J gene: TRBJ2-1; D gene: TRBD2; clone size: NA; V gene: TRBV7-3; CDR3 DNA: TGTGCCAGCAGCCGGGGACTAGCGGGCTACAATGAGCAGTTCTTC; CDR3 protein: CASSRGLAGYNEQFF
J gene: TRBJ2-1; D gene: TRBD2; clone size: NA; V gene: TRBV7-2; CDR3 DNA: TGTGCCAGCAGCTCGGGACTAGCGGGAATGAATGAGCAGTTCTTC; CDR3 protein: CASSSGLAGMNEQFF
J gene: TRBJ1-2; D gene: NA; clone size: medium-sized; V gene: TRBV11-3; CDR3 DNA: TGTGCCAGCAGCTTTACCGCAGGGCGCGGCTACACCTTC; CDR3 protein: CASSFTAGRGYTF
J gene: TRBJ2-3; D gene: NA; clone size: NA; V gene: TRBV30; CDR3 DNA: TGTGCCTGGGGGGGGTGGAAAGATACGCAGTATTTT; CDR3 protein: CAWGGWKDTQYF
J gene: TRBJ1-2; D gene: NA; clone size: NA; V gene: TRBV4-2; CDR3 DNA: TGTGCCAGCAGCCTAAACCCGGGCTTGTACTATGGCTACACCTTC; CDR3 protein: CASSLNPGLYYGYTF
J gene: TRBJ1-2; D gene: NA; clone size: NA; V gene: TRBV28; CDR3 DNA: TGTGCCAGCAGGAGAGGGGGGGCTAACTATGGCTACACCTTC; CDR3 protein: CASRRGGANYGYTF
J gene: TRBJ1-1; D gene: TRBD1; clone size: NA; V gene: TRBV2; CDR3 DNA: TGTGCCAGCAGTGAAATGGGGACAGGTAACACTGAAGCTTTCTTT; CDR3 protein: CASSEMGTGNTEAFF
J gene: TRBJ1-1; D gene: NA; clone size: once; V gene: TRBV6-4; CDR3 DNA: TGTGCCAGCAGCCACTCGATTAAGCGACAGCTGAACACTGAAGCTTTCTTT; CDR3 protein: CASSHSIKRQLNTEAFF
J gene: TRBJ2-1; D gene: NA; clone size: NA; V gene: TRBV4-1; CDR3 DNA: TGCGCCAGCAGCCAAGAAAGGGTAACGGGAACTAGATACAATGAGCAGTTCTTC; CDR3 protein: CASSQERVTGTRYNEQFF
J gene: TRBJ1-2; D gene: NA; clone size: NA; V gene: TRBV19; CDR3 DNA: TGTGCCAGTAGCACCTTGGACAGTCAATTTTATGGCTACACCTTC; CDR3 protein: CASSTLDSQFYGYTF
J gene: TRBJ1-3; D gene: TRBD1; clone size: NA; V gene: TRBV5-6; CDR3 DNA: TGTGCCAGCAGCCAAGGGAACGGACAGGTTTGGGGAAACACCATATATTTT; CDR3 protein: CASSQGNGQVWGNTIYF
J gene: TRBJ1-1; D gene: NA; clone size: NA; V gene: TRBV6-5; CDR3 DNA: TGTGCCAGCAGAGCATCCGGGACCGTTGTCGGGGAAGCTTTCTTT; CDR3 protein: CASRASGTVVGEAFF
J gene: TRBJ2-1; D gene: TRBD2; clone size: NA; V gene: TRBV7-3; CDR3 DNA: TGTGCCAGCAGCCCCGACCCGGGACTAGTTTTCAATGAGCAGTTCTTC; CDR3 protein: CASSPDPGLVFNEQFF
J gene: TRBJ2-1; D gene: NA; clone size: NA; V gene: TRBV5-1; CDR3 DNA: TGCGCCAGCAGCTTGGTAGCTGGATTCTCCTACAATGAGCAGTTCTTC; CDR3 protein: CASSLVAGFSYNEQFF
J gene: TRBJ2-6; D gene: TRBD1; clone size: NA; V gene: TRBV28; CDR3 DNA: TGTGCCAGCAGGGCTACAGGGGCTGGGGCCAACGTCCTGACTTTC; CDR3 protein: CASRATGAGANVLTF
J gene: TRBJ2-1; D gene: NA; clone size: NA; V gene: TRBV18; CDR3 DNA: TGTGCCAGCTCACCATCGTTACTAGCAGGGGATGAGCAGTTCTTC; CDR3 protein: CASSPSLLAGDEQFF
J gene: TRBJ2-7; D gene: TRBD1; clone size: NA; V gene: TRBV9; CDR3 DNA: TGTGCCAGCAGCCAGGGGGTCGGTTACGAGCAGTACTTC; CDR3 protein: CASSQGVGYEQYF
J gene: TRBJ1-2; D gene: NA; clone size: NA; V gene: TRBV2; CDR3 DNA: TGTGCCAGCAGTGAAGGGGGCTTAACAGGAGATGGCTACACCTTC; CDR3 protein: CASSEGGLTGDGYTF
J gene: TRBJ2-7; D gene: NA; clone size: NA; V gene: TRBV10-3; CDR3 DNA: TGTGCCAGCCGACAGGATTCCTACGAGCAGTACTTC; CDR3 protein: CASRQDSYEQYF
J gene: TRBJ1-5; D gene: TRBD1; clone size: NA; V gene: TRBV5-1; CDR3 DNA: TGCGCCAGCAGCTTAACAGGGGAACAGCCCCAGCATTTT; CDR3 protein: CASSLTGEQPQHF
J gene: TRBJ2-1; D gene: NA; clone size: NA; V gene: TRBV7-8; CDR3 DNA: TGTGCCAGCAGCCCGGACAACTCCTACAATGAGCAGTTCTTC; CDR3 protein: CASSPDNSYNEQFF
J gene: TRBJ2-7; D gene: NA; clone size: NA; V gene: TRBV6-6; CDR3 DNA: TGTGCCAGCAGTATACCCCGGGGGCGCTCCTACGAGCAGTACTTC; CDR3 protein: CASSIPRGRSYEQYF
J gene: TRBJ1-2; D gene: NA; clone size: NA; V gene: TRBV19; CDR3 DNA: TGTGCCAGTAGTATGGGGGTTGATTGGGACCGGTCCAACTATGGCTACACCTTC; CDR3 protein: CASSMGVDWDRSNYGYTF